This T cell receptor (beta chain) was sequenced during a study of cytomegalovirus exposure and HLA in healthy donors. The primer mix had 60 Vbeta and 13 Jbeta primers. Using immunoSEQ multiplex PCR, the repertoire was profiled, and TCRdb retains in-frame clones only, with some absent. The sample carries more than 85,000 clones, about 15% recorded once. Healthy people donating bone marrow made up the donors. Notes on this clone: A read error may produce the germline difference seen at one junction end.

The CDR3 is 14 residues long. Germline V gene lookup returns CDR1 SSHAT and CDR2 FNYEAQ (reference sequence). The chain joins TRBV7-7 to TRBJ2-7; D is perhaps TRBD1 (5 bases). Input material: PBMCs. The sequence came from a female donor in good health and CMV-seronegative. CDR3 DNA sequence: TGTGCTAGCAGCCCGGTCCAGGGTTACGACGAGCAGTACTTC. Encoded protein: CASSPVQGYDEQYF. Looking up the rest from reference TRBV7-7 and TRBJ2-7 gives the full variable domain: GAGVSQSPRYKVTKRGQDVTLRCDPISSHATLYWYQQALGQGPEFLTYFNYEAQPDKSGLPSDRFSAERPEGSISTLTIQRTEQRDSAMYRCASSPVQGYDEQYFGPGTRLTVT.